The 24 T cell receptor beta chains below all came from one sample that was sequenced in a study of Ad26.COV2.S vaccination and SARS-CoV-2 variants. The table came from immunoSEQ multiplex PCR; TCRdb's copy has only in-frame clones and leaves some out. The table records hundreds of thousands of clones, about 89% of them present only once. The treatment: some 19 received Ad26.COV2.S at low or high dose, single or two shots; 5 received placebo; per-sample allocation not given. All samples were drawn on day 63, counting from the first vaccine or placebo injection. Source: peripheral blood, taken in a trial of Ad26.COV2.S vaccine versus placebo. These TCRs come from a person between 18 and 59 years old who received the Ad26.COV2.S COVID-19 vaccine or a placebo.

The chain recombines TRBV7-8 with TRBJ2-7, with D possibly being TRBD1 or TRBD2 (5 bases each). CDR1 SGHVS and CDR2 FQNEAQ come from the germline V gene. V was pared by 5 bases and J by 3 bases, with 14 bases between. The CDR3 consists of 14 residues. The CDR3 nucleotides are TGTGCCAGCAGCCCCGCCGGGGCCTACTACGAGCAGTACTTC. Translation: CASSPAGAYYEQYF.

This clone has just one count. V and J are TRBV11-2 and TRBJ2-5, with D perhaps matching TRBD1 (6 bases). Between the trimmed V and J ends, which lost 4 bases and 4 bases, there was a span of 10 bases. This CDR3 has 13 residues. Germline CDR1 is SGHAT and CDR2 is FQNNGV. The CDR3 DNA follows: TGTGCCAGCAGCTGGACCAGGGGAGAGACCCAGTACTTC. It translates to CASSWTRGETQYF.

This clone was seen more than once but under ten times. The chain is built from TRBV27 and TRBJ2-3, with TRBD1 matching over 7 bases. CDR1 is MNHEY and CDR2 is SMNVEV in the germline V gene (reference sequence). The CDR3 spans 14 residues. Unmatched junction bases numbered 7, after V lost 6 bases and J lost 4 bases. The CDR3 sequence: CASRRQGRADTQYF. CDR3 DNA: TGTGCCAGCAGAAGACAGGGTAGGGCAGATACGCAGTATTTT.

The CDR3 here is CASSHVLTNEQFF. The CDR3 DNA reads TGTGCCAGCAGCCATGTCCTAACCAATGAGCAGTTCTTC. The J gene is TRBJ2-1, the V gene TRBV3-1 (or the pseudogene TRBV3-2); no clear D gene. CDR3 size: 13 residues. Trimming left V 3 bases short and J 6 bases short, with 9 bases between. Germline CDR1 reads LGHDT; CDR2 reads YNNKEL (reference sequence).

This clone was seen just once. This sequence joins TRBV30 and TRBJ2-4; maybe TRBD2 (6 bases). The V end was cut by 3 bases, the J end by 8 bases, with 20 bases between. In germline, CDR1 is GTSNPN, CDR2 SVGIG (reference sequence). This CDR3 region has 15 residues. The CDR3 DNA is TGTGCCTGGAGCCCCTCCCGGGGCGGGGCGGACATTCAGTACTTC. Encoded protein: CAWSPSRGGADIQYF.

The chain couples TRBV6-5 to TRBJ2-1; 8 nucleotides match TRBD1. This CDR3 is 14 amino acids long. After removal of 6 bases from V and 5 bases from J, the junction contained 6 bases not matched to a gene. CDR1 and CDR2 from the germline V gene are MNHEY and SVGAGI. The CDR3 loop is CASRADRVNNEQFF. The CDR3 region has the DNA TGTGCCAGCAGAGCGGACAGGGTGAACAATGAGCAGTTCTTC.

The V and J genes are TRBV4-2 and TRBJ1-2; D gene ambiguous. CDR3 size: 14 residues. CDR1 and CDR2 (germline): LGHNA, YNFKEQ. Trimming removed 0 bases from V and 7 bases from J, with 12 bases in between. CDR3 sequence (DNA): TGTGCCAGCAGCCAAGATAGGTCAATAGGTGGCTACACCTTC. The encoded protein is CASSQDRSIGGYTF.

The J gene is TRBJ1-5, the V gene TRBV11-2; TRBD1 might be the D (6 bases). Trimming stripped 6 bases from V and 9 bases from J, with 18 bases between. The CDR3 has 14 residues. Germline loops: CDR1 SGHAT, CDR2 FQNNGV. This chain's CDR3 is CASRVDRSFGPQHF. Written as DNA, the CDR3 is TGTGCCAGCAGAGTCGACAGGAGCTTTGGGCCCCAGCATTTT.

This rearrangement joins TRBV3-1 (or the pseudogene TRBV3-2) to TRBJ1-4; the D gene is possibly TRBD1 (5 bases). The length of the CDR3 is 16 residues. With 2 bases removed from V and 4 bases from J, the gap between germline ends came to 14 bases. Per germline, CDR1 LGHDT and CDR2 YNNKEL (reference sequence). Written as DNA, the CDR3 is TGTGCCAGCAGCCAACAACCGGGACCCTTTAATGAAAAACTGTTTTTT. Amino acids: CASSQQPGPFNEKLFF.

The chain uses TRBV30 and TRBJ2-7, with 11 bases lining up with TRBD2. In germline, CDR1 is GTSNPN, CDR2 SVGIG (reference sequence). With V trimmed by 5 bases and J by 5 bases, 11 bases remained unmatched. The CDR3 loop spans 15 amino acids. The CDR3: CAWSRLAGGLDEQYF. The CDR3 DNA sequence: TGTGCCTGGTCCCGTTTAGCGGGAGGGTTGGACGAGCAGTACTTC.

This chain uses TRBV7-2 with TRBJ1-5, with D unclear. V was shortened by 2 bases and J by 6 bases, with 11 bases between the two germline ends. This CDR3 contains 14 residues. From germline, CDR1 is SGHTA and CDR2 FQGNSA. The CDR3 DNA reads as TGTGCCAGCAGCTTATCGGGGTCCCGTCAGCCCCAGCATTTT. Encoded protein: CASSLSGSRQPQHF.

The rearrangement uses TRBV5-4 and TRBJ1-4; 7 positions agree with TRBD1. Looked up from germline, CDR1 is SGHNT and CDR2 is YYREEE (reference sequence). The CDR3 has 14 amino acids. The V and J ends lost 0 bases and 5 bases, in that order; junction bases with no gene match: 1. The chain's CDR3 is CASSLAGGNEKLFF. As DNA, the CDR3 is TGTGCCAGCAGCTTGGCAGGGGGGAATGAAAAACTGTTTTTT.

V gene TRBV10-3 combines with J gene TRBJ2-7, with D perhaps TRBD1 or TRBD2 (5 bases each). Germline CDR1 reads ENHRY; CDR2 reads SYGVKD. Trimming removed 2 bases at V and 1 base at J, with 15 bases between. The CDR3 length is 16 residues. This chain's CDR3 is CAISEGDRTLSYEQYF. CDR3 coding DNA: TGTGCCATCAGTGAGGGGGACCGGACACTATCCTACGAGCAGTACTTC.

The chain is built from TRBV5-1 and TRBJ2-1; 9 bases match TRBD2. V was clipped by 2 bases and J by 3 bases; unmatched bases: 6. The CDR3 loop spans 16 amino acids. Germline CDR1 reads SGHRS; CDR2 reads YFSETQ. The CDR3 DNA reads as TGCGCCAGCAGCTTCCTGACTAGCGGAAACTACAATGAGCAGTTCTTC. It specifies CASSFLTSGNYNEQFF.

The chain recombines TRBV6-2 or TRBV6-3 with TRBJ1-2; D remains unclear. Germline loops: CDR1 MNHEY, CDR2 SVGEGT. This CDR3 comprises 14 residues. V was pared by 6 bases and J by 8 bases, with 19 bases between. The CDR3 bases are TGTGCCAGCAGCCTTCTGAGCCCCGAGGGCGGCTACACCTTC. Encoded protein: CASSLLSPEGGYTF.

The chain recombines TRBV30 with TRBJ2-3; TRBD2 agrees at 9 bases. This CDR3 has 16 amino acids. Trimming at V came to 0 bases and at J to 3 bases, leaving 7 bases not matched to a gene. CDR1 is GTSNPN, CDR2 SVGIG, per germline (reference sequence). CDR3 nucleotides: TGTGCCTGGAGTGTACTTAGCGGGAGCCGAACAGATACGCAGTATTTT. Translation gives CAWSVLSGSRTDTQYF.

The chain carries TRBV2 and TRBJ1-5; D is uncertain. Trimming cost V 1 base and J 5 bases, with 15 bases left between them. Germline V gene lookup returns CDR1 SNHLY and CDR2 FYNNEI. The CDR3 is made up of 16 amino acids. CDR3 region: CASSEGEDLDDQPQHF. CDR3 nucleotides: TGTGCCAGCAGTGAAGGGGAGGACCTAGACGATCAGCCCCAGCATTTT. The full variable domain, rest sourced from reference TRBV2 and TRBJ1-5, is EPEVTQTPSHQVTQMGQEVILRCVPISNHLYFYWYRQILGQKVEFLVSFYNNEISEKSEIFDDQFSVERPDGSNFTLKIRSTKLEDSAMYFCASSEGEDLDDQPQHFGDGTRLSIL.

The gene calls are TRBV7-9 and TRBJ2-3, with 15 bases that match TRBD2. The CDR3 spans 18 residues. Germline V gene data show CDR1 as SEHNR and CDR2 as FQNEAQ (reference sequence). The junction had 10 bases not matched to a gene; V was cut back by 5 bases and J by 4 bases. CDR3 sequence: CASSHGLAGGISSDTQYF. CDR3 DNA sequence: TGTGCCAGCAGCCACGGACTAGCGGGGGGGATTAGTTCAGATACGCAGTATTTT.

The V and J genes are TRBV5-1 and TRBJ2-5; tentatively, D is TRBD2 (6 bases). This CDR3 is 13 amino acids long. CDR1 is SGHRS and CDR2 is YFSETQ in the germline V gene. Trimming took 8 bases from V and 5 from J, leaving 16 bases between them. CDR3 nucleotides: TGCGCCAGTTGGGAACTAGCTGGGGAGACCCAGTACTTC. Protein sequence: CASWELAGETQYF.

The rearrangement links TRBV5-5 to TRBJ2-5; D call uncertain. V lost 0 bases and J lost 4, with 10 bases in between. This CDR3 is built from 14 residues. The germline V gene has CDR1 SGHKS and CDR2 YYEKEE (reference sequence). The CDR3 region has the DNA TGTGCCAGCAGCTTGGCCCCGGCGCGAGAGACCCAGTACTTC. This gives the protein CASSLAPARETQYF.

The chain is built from TRBV3-1 (or the pseudogene TRBV3-2) and TRBJ1-1, with D tentatively TRBD1 (5 bases). Trimming stripped 3 bases from V and 1 base from J, with 6 bases between. Germline V lookup: CDR1 LGHDT, CDR2 YNNKEL (reference sequence). The length of the CDR3 is 13 residues. CDR3 nucleotides: TGTGCCAGCAGCCAGCAGGGGAACACTGAAGCTTTCTTT. It translates to CASSQQGNTEAFF.

The chain employs TRBV14 and TRBJ1-2; 7 bases match TRBD1. V shed 1 base, J shed 4 bases, and the junction held 6 bases outside the gene matches. The CDR3 is 15 residues long. Germline loops: CDR1 SGHDN, CDR2 FVKESK. Here the CDR3 DNA reads TGTGCCAGCAGCCAAGGACAGGGTTTCCCCTATGGCTACACCTTC. Encoded protein: CASSQGQGFPYGYTF.

The chain combines TRBV18 with TRBJ2-1; D gene ambiguous. Trimming cost V 1 base and J 6 bases, with 13 bases left between them. CDR3 length: 15 amino acids. CDR1 and CDR2 (germline): KGHSH, LQKENI. The DNA of the CDR3 is TGTGCCAGCTCACCACTCTTTAAGCCCACCAATGAGCAGTTCTTC. Protein: CASSPLFKPTNEQFF.

The chain couples TRBV5-6 to TRBJ1-3; D ambiguous. The CDR3 is 16 amino acids. Trimming stripped 2 bases from V and 0 bases from J, with 12 bases between. Germline-derived CDR1 and CDR2 are SGHDT and YYEEEE. Here the CDR3 reads CASSLGLPRSGNTIYF. The CDR3 DNA is TGTGCCAGCAGCTTAGGTCTGCCCCGCTCTGGAAACACCATATATTTT. Combining the CDR3 with reference TRBV5-6 and TRBJ1-3 gives the whole variable domain DAGVTQSPTHLIKTRGQQVTLRCSPKSGHDTVSWYQQALGQGPQFIFQYYEEEERQRGNFPDRFSGHQFPNYSSELNVNALLLGDSALYLCASSLGLPRSGNTIYFGEGSWLTVV.